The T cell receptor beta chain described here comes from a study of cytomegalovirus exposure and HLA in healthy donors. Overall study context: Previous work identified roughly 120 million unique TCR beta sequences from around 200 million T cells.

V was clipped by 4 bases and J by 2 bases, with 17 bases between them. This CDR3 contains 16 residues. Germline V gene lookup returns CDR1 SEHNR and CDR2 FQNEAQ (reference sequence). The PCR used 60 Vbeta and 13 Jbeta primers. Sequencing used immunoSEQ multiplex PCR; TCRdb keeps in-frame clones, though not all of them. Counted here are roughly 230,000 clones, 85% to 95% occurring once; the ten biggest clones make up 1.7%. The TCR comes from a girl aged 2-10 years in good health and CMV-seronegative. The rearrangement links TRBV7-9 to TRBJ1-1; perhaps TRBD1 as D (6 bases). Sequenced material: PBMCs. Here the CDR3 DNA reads TGTGCCAGCAGCTCCAGGGGATCGACCTTTAACACTGAAGCTTTCTTT. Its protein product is CASSSRGSTFNTEAFF. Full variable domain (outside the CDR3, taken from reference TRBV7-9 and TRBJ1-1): DTGVSQNPRHKITKRGQNVTFRCDPISEHNRLYWYRQTLGQGPEFLTYFQNEAQLEKSRLLSDRFSAERPKGSFSTLEIQRTEQGDSAMYLCASSSRGSTFNTEAFFGQGTRLTVV.